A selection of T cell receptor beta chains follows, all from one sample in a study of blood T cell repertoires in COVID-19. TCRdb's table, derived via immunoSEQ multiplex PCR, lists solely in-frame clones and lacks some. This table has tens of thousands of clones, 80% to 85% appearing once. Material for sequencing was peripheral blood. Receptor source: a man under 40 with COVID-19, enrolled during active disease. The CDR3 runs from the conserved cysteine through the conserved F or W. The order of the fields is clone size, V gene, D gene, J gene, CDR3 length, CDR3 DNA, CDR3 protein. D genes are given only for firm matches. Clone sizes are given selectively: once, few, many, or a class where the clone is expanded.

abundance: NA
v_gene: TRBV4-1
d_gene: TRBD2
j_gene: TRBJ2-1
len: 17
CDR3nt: TGCGCCAGCAGCCAAGATGGCCTAGCGGGGGCCTACAATGAGCAGTTCTTC
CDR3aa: CASSQDGLAGAYNEQFF

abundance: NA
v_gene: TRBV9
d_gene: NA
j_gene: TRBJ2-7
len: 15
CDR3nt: TGTGCCAGCAGCGTAAGGGGGGACAGTTCCTACGAGCAGTACTTC
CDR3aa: CASSVRGDSSYEQYF

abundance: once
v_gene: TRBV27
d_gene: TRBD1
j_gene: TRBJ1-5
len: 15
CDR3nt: TGTGCCAGCAGTTTTGGGACAGGGGTTGATCAGCCCCAGCATTTT
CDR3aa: CASSFGTGVDQPQHF

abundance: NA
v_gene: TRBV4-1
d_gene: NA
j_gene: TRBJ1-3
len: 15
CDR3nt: TGCGCCAGCAGCCCGCGTTTATCGGCTGGAAACACCATATATTTT
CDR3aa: CASSPRLSAGNTIYF

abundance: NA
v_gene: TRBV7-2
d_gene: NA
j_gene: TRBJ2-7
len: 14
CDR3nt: TGTGCCAGCAGCCCCGTTCGGGTTTCCTACGAGCAGTACTTC
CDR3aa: CASSPVRVSYEQYF

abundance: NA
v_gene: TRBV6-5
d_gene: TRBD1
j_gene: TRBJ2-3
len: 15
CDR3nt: TGTGCCAGCAGTTACGAGGGGGCAGGCACAGATACGCAGTATTTT
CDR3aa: CASSYEGAGTDTQYF

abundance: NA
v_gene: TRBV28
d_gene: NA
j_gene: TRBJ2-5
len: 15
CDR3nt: TGTGCCAGCAGTTTATCTTCACCAGGGGAGGAGACCCAGTACTTC
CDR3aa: CASSLSSPGEETQYF

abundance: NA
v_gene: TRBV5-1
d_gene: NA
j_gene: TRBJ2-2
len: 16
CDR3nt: TGCGCCAGCAGCTTGGAAGTAGGCCGAAGGGGCGGGGAGCTGTTTTTT
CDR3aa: CASSLEVGRRGGELFF

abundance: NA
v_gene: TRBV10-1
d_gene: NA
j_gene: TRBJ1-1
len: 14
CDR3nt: TGCGCCAGCAGTGATTCAGGGGTCGGGACTGAAGCTTTCTTT
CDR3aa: CASSDSGVGTEAFF

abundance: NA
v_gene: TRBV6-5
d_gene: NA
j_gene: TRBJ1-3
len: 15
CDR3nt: TGTGCCAGCAGTTACTCGTCAGGCGCTGGAAACACCATATATTTT
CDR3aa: CASSYSSGAGNTIYF

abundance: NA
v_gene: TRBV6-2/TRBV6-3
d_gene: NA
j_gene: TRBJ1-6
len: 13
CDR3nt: TGTGCCAGCAGTGACAGATCACCCGACGGCCTCCACTTT
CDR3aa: CASSDRSPDGLHF

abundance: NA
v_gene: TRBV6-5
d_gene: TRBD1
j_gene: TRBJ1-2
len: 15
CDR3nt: TGTGCCAGCAGTTACGGACAGGGGGGGACCTATGGCTACACCTTC
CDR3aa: CASSYGQGGTYGYTF

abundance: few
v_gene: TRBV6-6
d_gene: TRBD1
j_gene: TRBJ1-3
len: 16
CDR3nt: TGTGCCAGCACGGACAGGGGGCACAACTCTGGAAACACCATATATTTT
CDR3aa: CASTDRGHNSGNTIYF

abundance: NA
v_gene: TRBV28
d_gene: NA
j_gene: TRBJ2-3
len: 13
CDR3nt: TGTGCCAGCGGGAGAGGGCGCACAGATACGCAGTATTTT
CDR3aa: CASGRGRTDTQYF

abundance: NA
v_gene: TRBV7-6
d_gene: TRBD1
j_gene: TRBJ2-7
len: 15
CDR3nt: TGTGCCAGCAGTCAGGGACAGGGGCTCTCCTACGAGCAGTACTTC
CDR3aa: CASSQGQGLSYEQYF

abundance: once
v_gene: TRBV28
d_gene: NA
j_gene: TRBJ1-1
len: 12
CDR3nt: TGTGCCAGCAGCCCCCTAAAGACTGAAGCTTTCTTT
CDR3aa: CASSPLKTEAFF

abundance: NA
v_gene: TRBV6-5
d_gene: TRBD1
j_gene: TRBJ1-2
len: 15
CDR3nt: TGTGCCAGCAGTCCACCGGGACAGGCGAACTATGGCTACACCTTC
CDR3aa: CASSPPGQANYGYTF

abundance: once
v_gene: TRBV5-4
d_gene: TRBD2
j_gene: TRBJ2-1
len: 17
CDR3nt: TGTGCCAGCAGCTCCGAAAAGGGACTAGCGGGAGTAGGAGAGCAGTTCTTC
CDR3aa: CASSSEKGLAGVGEQFF

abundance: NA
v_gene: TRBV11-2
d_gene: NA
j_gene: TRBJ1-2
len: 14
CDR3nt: TGTGCCAGCAGCTCGGACAGCCTTAACTATGGCTACACCTTC
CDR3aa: CASSSDSLNYGYTF

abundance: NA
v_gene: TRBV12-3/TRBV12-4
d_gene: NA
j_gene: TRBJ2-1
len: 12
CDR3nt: TGTGCCAGCAGTTTCAGGGTCAATGAGCAGTTCTTC
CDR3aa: CASSFRVNEQFF

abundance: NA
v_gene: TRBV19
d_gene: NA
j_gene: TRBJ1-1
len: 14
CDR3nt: TGTGCCAGTAGTATTAGACAGAGAGACACTGAAGCTTTCTTT
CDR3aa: CASSIRQRDTEAFF

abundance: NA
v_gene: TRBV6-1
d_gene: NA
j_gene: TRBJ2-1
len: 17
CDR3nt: TGTGCCAGCAGTGAAGTGTGGCTTACCAGGTCCTACAATGAGCAGTTCTTC
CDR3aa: CASSEVWLTRSYNEQFF

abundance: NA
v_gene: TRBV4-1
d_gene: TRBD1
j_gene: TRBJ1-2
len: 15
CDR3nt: TGCGCCAGCAGGTCGACAGGGGCGGGAGTCTATGGCTACACCTTC
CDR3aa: CASRSTGAGVYGYTF

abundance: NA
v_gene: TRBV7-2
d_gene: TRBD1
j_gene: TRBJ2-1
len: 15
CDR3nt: TGTGCCAGCAGCTCTGGGACAGGGGTATGGAATGAGCAGTTCTTC
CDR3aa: CASSSGTGVWNEQFF

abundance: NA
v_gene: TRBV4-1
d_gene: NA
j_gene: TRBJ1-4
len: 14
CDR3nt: TGCGCCAGCAGCCAAGTCTTCCTTAATGAAAAACTGTTTTTT
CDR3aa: CASSQVFLNEKLFF

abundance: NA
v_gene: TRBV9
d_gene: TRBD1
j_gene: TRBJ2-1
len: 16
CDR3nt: TGTGCCAGCAGCGATCGCGACAGGGCCACCTACAATGAGCAGTTCTTC
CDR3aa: CASSDRDRATYNEQFF

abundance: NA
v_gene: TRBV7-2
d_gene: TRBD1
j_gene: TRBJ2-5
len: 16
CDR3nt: TGTGCCAGCAGCAACAAACAGGGGTCTGGGGCAGAGACCCAGTACTTC
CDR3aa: CASSNKQGSGAETQYF

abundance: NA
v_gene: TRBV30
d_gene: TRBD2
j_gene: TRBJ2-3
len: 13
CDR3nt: TGTGCCTGGCGGCGGGGGGTCACAGATACGCAGTATTTT
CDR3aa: CAWRRGVTDTQYF

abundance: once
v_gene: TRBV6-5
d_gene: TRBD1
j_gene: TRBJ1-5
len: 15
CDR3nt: TGTGCCAGCACCTCGTCCGGGACAGGGGCTCAGCCCCAGCATTTT
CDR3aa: CASTSSGTGAQPQHF

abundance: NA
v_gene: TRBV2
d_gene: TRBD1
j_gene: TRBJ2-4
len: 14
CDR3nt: TGTGCCAGCACCCCGACAGGGGGCTTGAACATTCAGTACTTC
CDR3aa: CASTPTGGLNIQYF

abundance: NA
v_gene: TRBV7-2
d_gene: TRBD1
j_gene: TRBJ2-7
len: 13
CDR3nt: TGTGCCAGCAGCCAAACCCGGGACAGGGAGCAGTACTTC
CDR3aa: CASSQTRDREQYF

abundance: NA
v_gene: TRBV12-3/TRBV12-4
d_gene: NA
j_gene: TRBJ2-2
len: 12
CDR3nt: TGTGCCAGCAGTTCGGGGTTAGGGGAGCTGTTTTTT
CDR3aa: CASSSGLGELFF

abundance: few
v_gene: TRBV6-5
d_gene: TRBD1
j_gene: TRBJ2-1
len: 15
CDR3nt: TGTGCCAGCAGTCTCGACAGGGCTTCCTACAATGAGCAGTTCTTC
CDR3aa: CASSLDRASYNEQFF

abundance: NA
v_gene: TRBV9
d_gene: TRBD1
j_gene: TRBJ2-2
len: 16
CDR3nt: TGTGCCAGCAGCCCACACGACAGGGGGCGGACCGGGGAGCTGTTTTTT
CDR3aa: CASSPHDRGRTGELFF

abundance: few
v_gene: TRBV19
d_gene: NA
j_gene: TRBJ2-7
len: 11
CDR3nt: TGTGCCAGTAGGCAGGGCCACGAGCAGTACTTC
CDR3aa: CASRQGHEQYF

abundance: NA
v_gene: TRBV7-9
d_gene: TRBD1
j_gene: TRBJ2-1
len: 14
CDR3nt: TGTGCCAGCAGCATTAAGACAGGGGGCAATGAGCAGTTCTTC
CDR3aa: CASSIKTGGNEQFF

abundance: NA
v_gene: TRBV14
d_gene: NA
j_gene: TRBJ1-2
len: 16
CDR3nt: TGTGCCAGCAGCCAAGCTTACGACAGGTGGTCTTATGGCTACACCTTC
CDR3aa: CASSQAYDRWSYGYTF

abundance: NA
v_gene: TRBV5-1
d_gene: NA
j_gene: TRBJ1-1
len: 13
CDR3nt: TGCGCCAGCAGCCTAGGTGGGGCCACTGAAGCTTTCTTT
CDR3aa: CASSLGGATEAFF

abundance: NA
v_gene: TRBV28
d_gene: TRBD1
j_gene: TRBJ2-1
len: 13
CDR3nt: TGTGCCAGCACCCGACAGGGACGCGATGAGCAGTTCTTC
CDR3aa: CASTRQGRDEQFF

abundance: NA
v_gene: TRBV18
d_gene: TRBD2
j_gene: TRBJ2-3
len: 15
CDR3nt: TGTGCCAGCTCCCCAAGCGGGGGGGCCGTAGATACGCAGTATTTT
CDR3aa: CASSPSGGAVDTQYF

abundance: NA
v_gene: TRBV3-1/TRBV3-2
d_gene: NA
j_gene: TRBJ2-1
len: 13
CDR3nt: TGTGCCAGCAGCCAAGATATCCGGGGTGAGCAGTTCTTC
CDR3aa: CASSQDIRGEQFF

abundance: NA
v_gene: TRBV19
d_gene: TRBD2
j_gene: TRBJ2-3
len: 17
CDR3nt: TGTGCCAGTAGAACTAGGACAGGAGCGGGAGGCGCAGATACGCAGTATTTT
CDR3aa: CASRTRTGAGGADTQYF

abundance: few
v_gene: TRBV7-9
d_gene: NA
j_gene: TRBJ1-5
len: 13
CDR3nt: TGTGCCAGCAGTCGCGGACAGAATCAGCCCCAGCATTTT
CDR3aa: CASSRGQNQPQHF

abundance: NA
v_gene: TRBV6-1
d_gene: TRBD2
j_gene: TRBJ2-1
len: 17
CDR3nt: TGTGCCAGCAGTGAACGGCACCAGACTAGCGGGGTCAATGAGCAGTTCTTC
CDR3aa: CASSERHQTSGVNEQFF

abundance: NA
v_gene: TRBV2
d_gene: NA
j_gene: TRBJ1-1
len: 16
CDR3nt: TGTGCCAGCAGCCCCGGGGGGTCCTATTTGAACACTGAAGCTTTCTTT
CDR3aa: CASSPGGSYLNTEAFF

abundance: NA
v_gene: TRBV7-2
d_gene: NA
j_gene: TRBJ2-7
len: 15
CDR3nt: TGTGCCAGCAGCTTAGTGGCAGGGGCTAGGTACGAGCAGTACTTC
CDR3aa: CASSLVAGARYEQYF

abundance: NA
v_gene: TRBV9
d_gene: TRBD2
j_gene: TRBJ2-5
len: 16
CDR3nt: TGTGCCAGCAGCGCCGGACTGCGGGAGGACGGAGAGACCCAGTACTTC
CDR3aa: CASSAGLREDGETQYF

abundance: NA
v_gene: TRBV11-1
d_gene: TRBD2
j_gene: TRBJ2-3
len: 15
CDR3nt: TGTGCCAGCAGTCCACGGGGGGGCATCACAGATACGCAGTATTTT
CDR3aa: CASSPRGGITDTQYF

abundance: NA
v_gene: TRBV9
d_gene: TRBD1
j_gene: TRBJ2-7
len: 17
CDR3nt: TGTGCCAGCAGCGTAGCGGACAGGGGATTGGGAACCTACGAGCAGTACTTC
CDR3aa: CASSVADRGLGTYEQYF

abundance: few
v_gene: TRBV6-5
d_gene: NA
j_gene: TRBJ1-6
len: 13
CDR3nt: TGTGCCAGCACTCTAACTCCAAACGCACCCCTCCACTTT
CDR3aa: CASTLTPNAPLHF

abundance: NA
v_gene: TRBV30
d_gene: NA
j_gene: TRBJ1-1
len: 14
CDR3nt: TGTGCCTGGAGCATACCGGGGATGAACACTGAAGCTTTCTTT
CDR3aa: CAWSIPGMNTEAFF

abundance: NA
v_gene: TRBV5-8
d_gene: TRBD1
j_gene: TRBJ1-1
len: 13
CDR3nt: TGTGCCAGCAGCCTAACCCCGGACAGGGCAGCTTTCTTT
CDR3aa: CASSLTPDRAAFF